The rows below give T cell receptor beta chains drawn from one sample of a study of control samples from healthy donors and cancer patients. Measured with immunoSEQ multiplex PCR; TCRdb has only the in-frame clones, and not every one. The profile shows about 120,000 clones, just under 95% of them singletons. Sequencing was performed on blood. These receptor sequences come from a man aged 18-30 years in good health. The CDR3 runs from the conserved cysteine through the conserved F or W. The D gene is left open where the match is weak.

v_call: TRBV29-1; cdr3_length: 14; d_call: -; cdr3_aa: CSFALERVATEAFF
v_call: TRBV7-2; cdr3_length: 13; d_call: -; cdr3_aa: CASSLGVSGELFF
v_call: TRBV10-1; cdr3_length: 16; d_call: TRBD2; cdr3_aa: CASSEAGGGTYNEQFF
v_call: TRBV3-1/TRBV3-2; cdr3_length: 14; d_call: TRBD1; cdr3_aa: CASSRGQGNEKLFF
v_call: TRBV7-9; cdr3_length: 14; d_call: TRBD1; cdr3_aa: CASSVDRGDSPLHF
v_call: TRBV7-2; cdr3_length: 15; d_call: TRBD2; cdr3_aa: CASSTTGLARNEQFF
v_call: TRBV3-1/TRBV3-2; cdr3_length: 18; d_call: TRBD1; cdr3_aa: CASSQEGQRVRGTGELFF
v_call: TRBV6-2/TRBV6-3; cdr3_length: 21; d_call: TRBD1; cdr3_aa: CASSPSTRDSKRSSYNSPLHF
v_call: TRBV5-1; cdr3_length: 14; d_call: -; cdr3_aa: CASSLAGNADTQYF
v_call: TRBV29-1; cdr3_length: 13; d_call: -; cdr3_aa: CSVEGGSTDTQYF
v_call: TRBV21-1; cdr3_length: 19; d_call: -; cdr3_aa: CASSLEGRVKGATNEKLFF
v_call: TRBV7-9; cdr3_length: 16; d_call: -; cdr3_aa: CASSSPGALVGEKLFF
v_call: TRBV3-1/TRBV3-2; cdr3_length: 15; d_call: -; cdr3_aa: CASSPRGLMNTEAFF
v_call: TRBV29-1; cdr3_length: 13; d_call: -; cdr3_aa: CSVVRGPDNEQFF
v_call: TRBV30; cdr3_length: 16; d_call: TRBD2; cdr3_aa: CAWSKLAGARGGELFF
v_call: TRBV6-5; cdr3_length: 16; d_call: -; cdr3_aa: CASSYSIRRSSYEQYF
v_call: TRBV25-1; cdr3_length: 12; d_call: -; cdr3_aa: CASSEWGEGYTF
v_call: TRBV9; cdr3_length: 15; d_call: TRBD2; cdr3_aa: CASSVTSGAYNEQFF
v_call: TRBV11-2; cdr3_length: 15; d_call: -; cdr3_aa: CASSLDVLAINEQYF
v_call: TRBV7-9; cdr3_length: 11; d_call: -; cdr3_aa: CASSLGQSPYF
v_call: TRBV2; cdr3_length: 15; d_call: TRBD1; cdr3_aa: CASRVGQGAPYEQYF
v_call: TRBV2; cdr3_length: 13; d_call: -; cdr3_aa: CASSPLSGSEQFF
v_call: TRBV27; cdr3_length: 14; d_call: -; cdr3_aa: CASSFAGMNTEAFF
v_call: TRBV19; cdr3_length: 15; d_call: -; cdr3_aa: CASREQGGMNTEAFF
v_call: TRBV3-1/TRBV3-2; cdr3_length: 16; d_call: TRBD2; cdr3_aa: CASSHIAGGLDNEQFF
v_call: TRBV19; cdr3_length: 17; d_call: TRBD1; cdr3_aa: CASRGAGTGRFDTEAFF
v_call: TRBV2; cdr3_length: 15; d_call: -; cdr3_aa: CASSDQKGGDYGYTF
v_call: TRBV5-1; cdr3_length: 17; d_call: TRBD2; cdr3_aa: CASSLGTSLVRTYEQYF
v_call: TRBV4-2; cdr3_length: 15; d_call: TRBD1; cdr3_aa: CASSQATGRNTEAFF
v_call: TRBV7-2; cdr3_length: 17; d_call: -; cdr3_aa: CASSLVGFAPLLETQYF
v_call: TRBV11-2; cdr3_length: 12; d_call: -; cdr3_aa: CASSLAFAEAFF
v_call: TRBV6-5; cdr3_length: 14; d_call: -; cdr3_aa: CASSYSRGLYEQYF
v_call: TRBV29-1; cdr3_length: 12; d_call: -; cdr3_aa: CSVLAKPGELFF
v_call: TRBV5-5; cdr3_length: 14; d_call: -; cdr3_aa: CASSLGTGSQPQHF
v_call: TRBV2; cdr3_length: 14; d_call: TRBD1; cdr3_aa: CASRDGQGGYGYTF
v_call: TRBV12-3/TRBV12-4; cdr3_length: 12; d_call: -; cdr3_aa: CASSLTLDGYTF
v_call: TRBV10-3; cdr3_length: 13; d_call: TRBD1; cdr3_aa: CAIEPAGGNGYTF
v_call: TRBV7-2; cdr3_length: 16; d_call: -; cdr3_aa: CASSPLGRGRYNEQFF
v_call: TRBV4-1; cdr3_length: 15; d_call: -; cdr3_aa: CASSQPGDGKNIQYF
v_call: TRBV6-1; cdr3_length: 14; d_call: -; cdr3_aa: CASSERGFGETQYF
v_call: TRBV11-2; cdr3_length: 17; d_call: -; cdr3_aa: CASSLARGRATKNIQYF
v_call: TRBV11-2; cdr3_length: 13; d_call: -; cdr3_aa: CASSSDVNNEQFF
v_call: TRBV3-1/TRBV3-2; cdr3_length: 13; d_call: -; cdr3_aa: CASSLPGGSPLHF
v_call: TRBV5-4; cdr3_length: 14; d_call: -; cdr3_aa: CASSRDGGSYEQYF
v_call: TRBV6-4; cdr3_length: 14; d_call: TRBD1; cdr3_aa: CASSRGTGGNEQFF
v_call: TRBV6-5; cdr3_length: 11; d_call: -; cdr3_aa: CASSSTGEQFF
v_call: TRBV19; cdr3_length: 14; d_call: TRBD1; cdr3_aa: CASSKGQGIDEQYF
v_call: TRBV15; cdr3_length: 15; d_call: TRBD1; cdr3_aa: CATSRGGQGNQPQHF
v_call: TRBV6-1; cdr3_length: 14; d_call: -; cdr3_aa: CASSHPERGTEAFF
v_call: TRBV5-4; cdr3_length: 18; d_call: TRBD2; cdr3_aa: CASRLGLAGVPSTDTQYF
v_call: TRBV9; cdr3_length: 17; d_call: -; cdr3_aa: CASSVVGVRGPKNEQFF
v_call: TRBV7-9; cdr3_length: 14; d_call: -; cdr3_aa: CASSLLVSTGELFF
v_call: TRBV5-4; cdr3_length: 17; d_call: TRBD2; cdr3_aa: CASSQGGTSGAGETQYF